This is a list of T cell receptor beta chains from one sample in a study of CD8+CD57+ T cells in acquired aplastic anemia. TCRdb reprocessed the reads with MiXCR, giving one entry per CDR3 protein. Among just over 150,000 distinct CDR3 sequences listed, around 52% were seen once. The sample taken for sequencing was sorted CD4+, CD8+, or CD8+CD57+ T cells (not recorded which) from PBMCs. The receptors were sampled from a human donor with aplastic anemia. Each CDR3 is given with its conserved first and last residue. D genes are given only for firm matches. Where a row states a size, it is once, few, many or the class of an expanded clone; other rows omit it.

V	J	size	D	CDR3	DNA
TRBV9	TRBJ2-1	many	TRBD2	CASSAYGTSDTDEQFF	TGTGCCAGCAGCGCCTACGGGACTAGCGATACCGATGAGCAGTTCTTC
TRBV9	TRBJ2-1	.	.	CTSSVDGFRPAERFF	TGTACCAGCAGCGTAGACGGCTTCCGGCCCGCCGAGCGGTTCTTC
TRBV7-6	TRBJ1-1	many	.	CASSLYSTASNTEAFF	TGTGCCAGCAGCTTATACTCTACGGCCAGTAACACTGAAGCTTTCTTT
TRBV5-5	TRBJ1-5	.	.	CASSSYRSIFHQPQHF	TGTGCCAGCAGCTCCTATCGGTCTATTTTCCATCAGCCCCAGCATTTT
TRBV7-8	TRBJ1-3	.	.	CASSLGGFGNTIYF	TGTGCCAGCAGCTTAGGGGGATTTGGAAACACCATATATTTT
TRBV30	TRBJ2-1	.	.	CAWNLLEGVYNEQFF	TGTGCCTGGAACTTATTGGAGGGAGTCTACAATGAGCAGTTCTTC
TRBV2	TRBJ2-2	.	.	CASRLSVGVGELFF	TGTGCCAGCAGACTTTCCGTGGGCGTCGGGGAGCTGTTTTTT
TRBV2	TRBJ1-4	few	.	CASSEDRPNEKLFF	TGTGCCAGCAGTGAGGACAGACCTAATGAAAAACTGTTTTTT
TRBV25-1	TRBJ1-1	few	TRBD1	CASSELGTGVRTEAFF	TGTGCCAGCAGTGAATTGGGGACAGGGGTACGTACTGAAGCTTTCTTT
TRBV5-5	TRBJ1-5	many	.	CASSSRTESNQPQHF	TGTGCCAGCAGTTCACGGACGGAGAGCAATCAGCCCCAGCATTTT
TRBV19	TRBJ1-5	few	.	CASSIGWSNQPQHF	TGTGCCAGTAGTATAGGGTGGAGCAATCAGCCCCAGCATTTT
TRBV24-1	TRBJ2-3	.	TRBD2	CATSGGRSDTQYF	TGTGCTACGAGCGGGGGACGGTCAGATACGCAGTATTTT